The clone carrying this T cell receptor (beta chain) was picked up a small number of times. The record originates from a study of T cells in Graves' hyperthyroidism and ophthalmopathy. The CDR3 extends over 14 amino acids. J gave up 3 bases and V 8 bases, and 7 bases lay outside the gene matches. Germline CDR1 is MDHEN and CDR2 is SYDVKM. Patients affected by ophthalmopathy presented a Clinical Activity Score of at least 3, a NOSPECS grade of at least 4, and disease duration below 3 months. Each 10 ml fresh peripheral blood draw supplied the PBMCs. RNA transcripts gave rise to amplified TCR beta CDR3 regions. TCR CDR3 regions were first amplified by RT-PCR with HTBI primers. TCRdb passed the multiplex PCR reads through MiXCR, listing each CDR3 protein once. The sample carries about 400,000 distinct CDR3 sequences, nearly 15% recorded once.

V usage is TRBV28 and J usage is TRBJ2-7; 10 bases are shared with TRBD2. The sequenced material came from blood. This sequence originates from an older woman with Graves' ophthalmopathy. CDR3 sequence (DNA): TGTGCCAGCCATAGTAGCGGGAGGCTCTACGAGCAGTACTTC. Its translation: CASHSSGRLYEQYF.